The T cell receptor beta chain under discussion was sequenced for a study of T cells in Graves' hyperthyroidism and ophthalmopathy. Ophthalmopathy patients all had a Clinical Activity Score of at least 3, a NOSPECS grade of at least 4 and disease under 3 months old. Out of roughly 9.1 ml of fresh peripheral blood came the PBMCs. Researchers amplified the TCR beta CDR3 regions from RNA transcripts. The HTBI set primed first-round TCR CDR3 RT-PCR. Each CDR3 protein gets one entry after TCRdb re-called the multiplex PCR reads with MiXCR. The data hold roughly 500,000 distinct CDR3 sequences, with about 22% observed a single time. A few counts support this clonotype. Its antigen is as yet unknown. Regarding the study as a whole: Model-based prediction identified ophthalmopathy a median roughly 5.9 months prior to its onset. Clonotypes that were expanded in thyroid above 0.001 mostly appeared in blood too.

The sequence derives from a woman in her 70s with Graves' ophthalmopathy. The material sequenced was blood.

The chain's CDR3 is CASGDARWGTEAFF. The CDR3 nucleotides are TGTGCCAGCGGGGACGCACGGTGGGGTACTGAAGCTTTCTTT. The gene calls are TRBV27 and TRBJ1-1, with TRBD1 as a possible D gene (5 bases). Germline CDR1 is MNHEY and CDR2 is SMNVEV (reference sequence). This CDR3 has 14 residues. V dropped 8 bases and J dropped 5 bases, with 18 bases sitting between them.